The 3 T cell receptor beta chains presented below share a single source sample, sequenced in a study of early T cells in non-severe SARS-CoV-2 infection. TCRdb fed the 5' RACE reads into MiXCR, producing one record per CDR3 protein. The table lists about 64,000 distinct CDR3 sequences, approximately 12% of them singletons. Source: whole blood, taken at baseline. The receptors were gathered from an adult who was a healthcare worker with PCR-confirmed SARS-CoV-2 infection or an uninfected control (not recorded which).

This clonotype came up many times. The V gene is TRBV6-2 or TRBV6-3, the J gene TRBJ1-1, with D possibly being TRBD1 (6 bases). The CDR3 loop spans 16 amino acids. The V end was cut by 3 bases, the J end by 1 base, with 15 bases between. The germline V gene has CDR1 MNHEY and CDR2 SVGEGT. The CDR3, as DNA: TGTGCCAGCAGTTATCGTGAACAGGGCAAGAACACTGAAGCTTTCTTT. This encodes CASSYREQGKNTEAFF.

This clonotype has more than one count but fewer than ten. The chain joins TRBV19 to TRBJ2-7; D remains ambiguous. Germline lookup yields CDR1 LNHDA and CDR2 SQIVND (reference sequence). Trimming removed 1 base from V and 4 bases from J, with 14 bases in between. The CDR3 has 15 amino acids. The CDR3 region is CASSIAGAWNYEQYF. The CDR3 bases are TGTGCCAGTAGTATAGCGGGCGCGTGGAATTACGAGCAGTACTTC.

This clonotype was found a few times. This chain joins TRBV24-1 and TRBJ2-2, with 9 bases identical to TRBD1. Germline values: CDR1 KGHDR, CDR2 SFDVKD. The CDR3 runs 18 residues. V trimming: 4 bases; J trimming: 3 bases; junction bases outside the gene matches: 11. Here the CDR3 DNA reads TGTGCCACCAGTGACCCCGTATACAGGGGGCTAGACACCGGGGAGCTGTTTTTT. It encodes CATSDPVYRGLDTGELFF.